A single sample is the source of the 18 T cell receptor beta chains below, sequenced in a study of PD-1 blockade in mismatch repair-deficient tumors. Clones were sequenced by immunoSEQ multiplex PCR, and TCRdb holds only the in-frame ones, with some missing. The sample consists of roughly 15,000 clones, roughly 84% of them appearing once. The source was PBMCs, collected before pembrolizumab treatment. The receptors derive from an adult with mismatch repair-deficient cancer.

The chain combines TRBV6-1 with TRBJ1-2, with TRBD1 matching over 8 bases. The J segment lost 10 bases and the V segment lost 0 bases, leaving 16 bases of the junction unmatched. There are 17 residues in the CDR3. Per germline, CDR1 MNHNS and CDR2 SASEGT. The CDR3 DNA sequence: TGTGCCAGCAGTGAAGCCTCGACCTACAGGGGGAGAGGGTTCTACACCTTC. As protein: CASSEASTYRGRGFYTF.

The gene calls are TRBV6-5 and TRBJ1-2; TRBD1 is a possible D gene (6 bases). Per germline, CDR1 MNHEY and CDR2 SVGAGI. This CDR3 region has 14 residues. Trimming left V 0 bases short and J 2 bases short, with 7 bases between. Here the CDR3 DNA reads TGTGCCAGCAGTTACTCCGACAGGAACTATGGCTACACCTTC. Residues: CASSYSDRNYGYTF.

The rearrangement links TRBV7-9 to TRBJ2-3; no clear D. CDR1 is SEHNR, CDR2 FQNEAQ, per germline (reference sequence). The V gene lost 5 bases and the J gene lost 3 bases, with 21 bases spanning the gap. CDR3 size: 17 residues. The CDR3 region has the DNA TGTGCCAGCAGCCTCCCGATGCGAGGTGGGAAAACAGATACGCAGTATTTT. It encodes CASSLPMRGGKTDTQYF.

The gene calls are TRBV11-2 and TRBJ2-1; D is undetermined. The V end was cut by 11 bases, the J end by 0 bases, with 17 bases between. Germline lookup yields CDR1 SGHAT and CDR2 FQNNGV. CDR3 length: 15 residues. For the CDR3, the DNA is TGTGCCCGGCATTCGGGCCCGAGCTCCTACAATGAGCAGTTCTTC. Its protein is CARHSGPSSYNEQFF. Using reference TRBV11-2 and TRBJ2-1 for the parts outside the CDR3, the full variable domain is EAGVAQSPRYKIIEKRQSVAFWCNPISGHATLYWYQQILGQGPKLLIQFQNNGVVDDSQLPKDRFSAERLKGVDSTLKIQPAKLEDSAVYLCARHSGPSSYNEQFFGPGTRLTVL.

The J gene is TRBJ1-2, the V gene TRBV30; D is unclear. CDR1 is GTSNPN, CDR2 SVGIG, per germline (reference sequence). This CDR3 comprises 14 residues. Trimming stripped 0 bases from V and 3 bases from J, with 11 bases between. CDR3: CAWSVGSDYYGYTF. CDR3 nucleotide sequence: TGTGCCTGGAGTGTAGGTAGCGACTACTATGGCTACACCTTC.

This clone was counted a single time. This chain uses TRBV5-4 with TRBJ2-7; D is unresolved. Germline-derived CDR1 and CDR2 are SGHNT and YYREEE (reference sequence). The CDR3 has 13 residues. Trimming took off 1 base at V and 5 bases at J, with 10 bases between the two ends. The CDR3 bases are TGTGCCAGCAGCTTGTTTGGGTACAACGAGCAGTACTTC. Translating gives CASSLFGYNEQYF.

The chain couples TRBV5-4 to TRBJ1-3; no reliable D call. V dropped 3 bases and J dropped 0 bases, with 13 bases sitting between them. There are 16 residues in the CDR3. Per the germline V gene, CDR1 is SGHNT and CDR2 is YYREEE (reference sequence). The CDR3 sequence: CASSYPPGSSGNTIYF. The CDR3 DNA reads as TGTGCCAGCAGCTATCCCCCCGGGAGCTCTGGAAACACCATATATTTT.

The rearrangement links TRBV6-6 to TRBJ2-2; D may correspond to TRBD1 or TRBD2 (5 bases each). V was shortened by 0 bases and J by 10 bases, with 9 bases between the two germline ends. CDR1 is MNHNY and CDR2 is SVGAGI in the germline V gene (reference sequence). The CDR3 is made up of 13 amino acids. The CDR3 DNA sequence: TGTGCCAGCAGTTACTCGAGGGGCATGGAGCTGTTTTTT. The encoded protein is CASSYSRGMELFF.

This clone is medium-sized within its sample. V gene TRBV25-1 combines with J gene TRBJ2-2; D not certain. Germline V CDR1 and CDR2: MGHDK, SYGVNS. The V end lost 7 bases, the J end lost 1 base, and 7 bases lay between the germline ends. The CDR3 covers 13 residues. The CDR3 region is CASTHGNTGELFF. CDR3 DNA: TGTGCCAGCACTCACGGGAACACCGGGGAGCTGTTTTTT.

CDR3 amino acids: CASSLYDTGGETQYF. The CDR3 DNA reads TGCGCCAGCAGCTTATATGACACCGGTGGGGAGACCCAGTACTTC. This rearrangement joins TRBV5-1 to TRBJ2-5; no clear D. This CDR3 comprises 15 residues. Between the trimmed V and J ends, which lost 2 bases and 5 bases, there was a span of 16 bases. In germline, CDR1 is SGHRS, CDR2 YFSETQ.

This clone was observed once. The chain is built from TRBV6-1 and TRBJ2-3; 9 nucleotides line up with TRBD1. Germline-derived CDR1 and CDR2 are MNHNS and SASEGT. This CDR3 has 15 amino acids. The junction had 5 bases not matched to a gene; V was cut back by 5 bases and J by 2 bases. CDR3 sequence reads: CASSLRDRATDTQYF. The CDR3 DNA sequence: TGTGCCAGCAGTTTAAGGGACAGGGCCACAGATACGCAGTATTTT.

This clone was seen only once. CDR3 amino acids: CASSHRDREYYGYTF. The CDR3 DNA reads as TGTGCCAGCAGCCATCGGGACAGAGAGTACTATGGCTACACCTTC. The rearrangement uses TRBV5-4 and TRBJ1-2, with 7 bases identical to TRBD1. Germline V CDR1 and CDR2: SGHNT, YYREEE (reference sequence). CDR3 size: 15 residues. V dropped 4 bases and J dropped 3; count of bases not matched to a gene: 9.

This clone occurred once. The chain has TRBV7-3 and TRBJ2-6; 7 nucleotides agree with TRBD2. Trimming removed 1 base from V and 0 bases from J; junction bases left unmatched: 3. CDR1 and CDR2 (germline): SGHTA, FQGTGA. The CDR3 is 17 residues long. CDR3 coding DNA: TGTGCCAGCAGCTTAATGGGCGGGGGCTCTGGGGCCAACGTCCTGACTTTC. Protein sequence: CASSLMGGGSGANVLTF.

The chain couples TRBV2 to TRBJ2-1; weak D call: TRBD2 (5 bases). Germline-derived CDR1 and CDR2 are SNHLY and FYNNEI. Trimming shortened V by 7 bases and J by 4 bases, and 17 bases separated the two germline ends. The CDR3 covers 15 residues. The CDR3 region is CASNSGSFSYNEQFF. The CDR3 DNA sequence: TGTGCCAGCAATTCGGGGAGCTTTAGTTACAATGAGCAGTTCTTC.

The genes are TRBV7-9 and TRBJ2-1; D may be TRBD2 (6 bases). Trimming took 1 base from V and 15 from J, leaving 19 bases between them. Germline V lookup: CDR1 SEHNR, CDR2 FQNEAQ (reference sequence). The CDR3 has 14 amino acids. CDR3 nucleotide sequence: TGTGCCAGCAGCTTAGGCGCGGGGCAGGGAGTTCTGTTCTTC. Translated, it gives CASSLGAGQGVLFF.

This rearrangement joins TRBV11-2 to TRBJ2-1; 7 nucleotides match TRBD1. Germline lookup yields CDR1 SGHAT and CDR2 FQNNGV. V shed 5 bases, J shed 4 bases, and the junction held 11 bases outside the gene matches. The CDR3 runs 16 residues. The CDR3 here is CASSIPGQRLYNEQFF. CDR3 in DNA: TGTGCCAGCAGCATACCGGGACAGCGGTTATACAATGAGCAGTTCTTC.

The chain joins TRBV28 to TRBJ1-2; D uncertain. CDR1 and CDR2 (germline): MDHEN, SYDVKM. V was cut by 3 bases and J by 2 bases, with 10 bases left in between. The CDR3 consists of 14 residues. The CDR3 protein is CASSFNVRNYGYTF. The CDR3 DNA sequence: TGTGCCAGCAGTTTTAATGTCAGAAACTATGGCTACACCTTC.

The chain uses TRBV6-5 and TRBJ2-7, with a tentative D call TRBD1 (5 bases). V was shortened by 3 bases and J by 0 bases, with 12 bases between the two germline ends. This CDR3 comprises 15 residues. CDR1 is MNHEY and CDR2 is SVGAGI in the germline V gene. CDR3 sequence reads: CASSYTGTSSYEQYF. DNA of the CDR3: TGTGCCAGCAGTTATACAGGTACCAGCTCCTACGAGCAGTACTTC.